This note documents a single TCR beta chain sequence. The antigen is not known. The source of the sample is a study of siplizumab effects on memory and regulatory T cells. Produced via immunoSEQ multiplex PCR; TCRdb's table is partial and in-frame only. The sample has about 18,000 clones, under 55% seen once. Trimming left V 0 bases short and J 4 bases short, with 7 bases between. The germline gives CDR1 SGHRS, CDR2 YFSETQ. CDR3 size: 13 residues. Study results and limitations: Naive T cells looked more diverse than memory cells and looked like major alloresponse contributors.

It was at 37°C and for more than 5 days that the mixed lymphocyte reaction cells were cocultured. The clonotype was recovered from a human donor in good health; the cells came from an allogeneic mixed lymphocyte reaction. The sample comprised CFSE-low (dividing) CD4+ T cells sorted from an allogeneic mixed lymphocyte reaction. This chain links TRBV5-1 with TRBJ1-2; maybe TRBD1 (6 bases). CDR3 loop: CASSLGGAYGYTF. CDR3 DNA: TGCGCCAGCAGCTTGGGGGGGGCCTATGGCTACACCTTC.